This T cell receptor beta chain was observed in a study of blood T cell repertoires in COVID-19. Overall study: Material from acute and convalescent COVID-19 was sourced from the United States, Italy and Spain. T cells, B-cell-depleted T cells, or PBMCs supplied cDNA or gDNA.

Authors' analysis steps: Amplifying reference gene primers gave estimates of nucleated cell counts. TCRdb's table, derived via immunoSEQ multiplex PCR, lists solely in-frame clones and lacks some. V and J calls plus clone size are reproduced from that table; the DNA served to infer D and trimming. This sample has approximately 90,000 clones, with approximately 86% found just once. With 6 bases removed from V and 2 bases from J, the gap between germline ends came to 17 bases. The germline gives CDR1 MNHEY, CDR2 SVGAGI. The CDR3 runs to 15 residues. The sequenced sample was peripheral blood. The rearrangement uses TRBV6-5 and TRBJ2-7, with D perhaps matching TRBD2 (5 bases). This receptor was identified in a man aged 55 to 69 with acute or convalescent COVID-19. The CDR3 protein is CASSLGRSSTYEQYF. The CDR3 nucleotides are TGTGCCAGCAGCCTGGGGAGATCCTCTACCTACGAGCAGTACTTC.